Reported below is one T cell receptor beta chain. This record comes from a study of blood T cell repertoires in COVID-19. Study summary: COVID-19 samples collected from the United States, Italy and Spain covered acute and convalescent phases.

Profiled with immunoSEQ multiplex PCR; TCRdb holds only in-frame clones, not every one. The sample carries 90,000 to 120,000 clones, over 80% recorded once. The specimen was peripheral blood. This sequence originates from a woman aged 25 to 39 with acute or convalescent COVID-19.

The CDR3 here is CASMLVQGEQFF. The CDR3 region has the DNA TGTGCCAGCATGCTGGTTCAGGGGGAGCAGTTCTTC. The chain employs TRBV6-5 and TRBJ2-1, with D possibly being TRBD1 (6 bases). The ends were cut back, 7 bases at V and 10 bases at J, with 14 bases in the middle. The CDR3 length is 12 residues. CDR1 and CDR2 (germline): MNHEY, SVGAGI.